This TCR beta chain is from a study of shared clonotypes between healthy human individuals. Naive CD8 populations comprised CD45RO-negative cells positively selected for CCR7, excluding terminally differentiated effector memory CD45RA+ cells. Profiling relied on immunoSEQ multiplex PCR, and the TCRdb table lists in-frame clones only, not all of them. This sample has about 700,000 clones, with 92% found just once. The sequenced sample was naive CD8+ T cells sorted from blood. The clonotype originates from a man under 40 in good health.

The CDR3 sequence: CASSDGQLYGYTF. The CDR3 bases are TGTGCCAGCAGCGACGGACAACTCTATGGCTACACCTTC. This chain links TRBV7-9 with TRBJ1-2; a weak D match, TRBD1 (5 bases). This CDR3 is built from 13 residues. Trimming cost V 5 bases and J 4 bases, with 11 bases left between them. CDR1 is SEHNR, CDR2 FQNEAQ, per germline (reference sequence).